A single T cell receptor (beta chain) is shown here with its context. The sample is drawn from a study of blood T cell repertoires in COVID-19. Across the study: T cells, B-cell-depleted T cells, or PBMCs provided the cDNA or gDNA that served as material.

The germline gives CDR1 KGHSH, CDR2 LQKENI. The V gene lost 6 bases and the J gene lost 3 bases, with 8 bases spanning the gap. The CDR3 runs 12 residues. Methods used by the authors: It was from reference gene primer amplification that nucleated cell counts were estimated. Using immunoSEQ multiplex PCR, the repertoire was profiled, and TCRdb retains in-frame clones only, with some absent. D and trimming come from the DNA, and the V and J calls and clone size come from that table. The table records about 72,000 clones, around 86% of them present only once. This sequence was found in a woman in her sixties or seventies with acute or convalescent COVID-19. The rearrangement uses TRBV18 and TRBJ1-1, with no clear D. The sample taken for sequencing was peripheral blood. The CDR3 nucleotides read TGTGCCAGCTCCCGCGGGGACACTGAAGCTTTCTTT. Protein: CASSRGDTEAFF.